This entry lists 26 T cell receptor beta chains sequenced from one sample in a study of molecular identifiers for immune sequencing clone quantification. In TCRdb, the PCR reads were re-called with MiXCR into one record per CDR3 protein. The sample shows 400,000 to 600,000 distinct CDR3 sequences, about 25% of them seen only once. Material for sequencing was naive CD8+ T cells from blood, with Jurkat cell RNA spiked in. Subset defined: FACS-sorted CD8+CD4-CCR7+CD45RA+ naive T cells. The receptors come from a human donor in good health. Some libraries in this study had Jurkat cell RNA spiked in.

About this clonotype itself: A much larger clone lies a single base off, so this may be a read error. This sequence joins TRBV7-2 and TRBJ2-5; D is unclear. CDR1 is SGHTA, CDR2 FQGNSA, per germline. This CDR3 has 13 residues. Between the trimmed V and J ends, which lost 4 bases and 3 bases, there was a span of 9 bases. The CDR3 is CASSSRYEETQYF. The CDR3 nucleotides are TGTGCCAGCAGCTCGCGCTACGAAGAGACCCAGTACTTC.

The sample holds many counts of this clonotype. The chain employs TRBV29-1 and TRBJ1-2, with a tentative D call TRBD1 (6 bases). The V gene lost 7 bases and the J gene lost 4 bases, with 22 bases spanning the gap. CDR1 is SQVTM, CDR2 ANQGSEA, per germline. The CDR3 covers 15 residues. CDR3 loop: CSASLGGIPGYGYTF. The CDR3 DNA follows: TGCAGCGCGTCTTTGGGGGGCATACCTGGCTATGGCTACACCTTC.

This clonotype occurred a few times. V and J are TRBV7-9 and TRBJ1-4; 9 nucleotides align to TRBD1. With V trimmed by 5 bases and J by 8 bases, 9 bases remained unmatched. Germline CDR1 SEHNR, CDR2 FQNEAQ (reference sequence). The CDR3 sequence is 15 residues long. The CDR3: CASSPDRGEGEKLFF. The CDR3, as DNA: TGTGCCAGCAGCCCGGACAGGGGCGAAGGGGAAAAACTGTTTTTT.

This clonotype occurred many times. The chain couples TRBV7-9 to TRBJ2-4; D may be TRBD1 or TRBD2 (5 bases each). Per germline, CDR1 SEHNR and CDR2 FQNEAQ (reference sequence). The CDR3 spans 15 residues. V lost 6 bases to trimming and J lost 5 bases, with 17 bases between them. As DNA, the CDR3 is TGTGCCAGCAGTCCTTCGTGGGGGTGGCAAAACATTCAGTACTTC. Protein: CASSPSWGWQNIQYF.

This clonotype showed up many times. The chain couples TRBV19 to TRBJ2-6; 8 bases match TRBD1. J was trimmed by 5 bases and V by 7 bases; bases with no gene match: 13. The CDR3 is 17 amino acids. Germline V gives CDR1 LNHDA, CDR2 SQIVND (reference sequence). The CDR3 nucleotides are TGTGCCAGTACCCGAAGACCCGGACAGGGCTGGGCCAACGTCCTGACTTTC. Translated: CASTRRPGQGWANVLTF.

The V gene is TRBV6-2 or TRBV6-3, the J gene TRBJ2-7; possibly TRBD2 for D (7 bases). The CDR3 length is 14 residues. V shed 7 bases and J shed 2 bases, with 15 bases lying between them. Germline CDR1 is MNHEY and CDR2 is SVGEGT. The CDR3 nucleotides are TGTGCCAGCAACGACGGGGGGCCCGCCTACGAGCAGTACTTC. Amino acids: CASNDGGPAYEQYF.

This clonotype was found many times. CDR3 nucleotides: TGCGCCAGCAGCCAAGACCCCAGGCCCTACGAGCAGTACTTC. Translation gives CASSQDPRPYEQYF. This rearrangement joins TRBV4-1 to TRBJ2-7; D not certain. The length of the CDR3 is 14 residues. Germline CDR1 is MGHRA and CDR2 is YSYEKL. V lost 0 bases, J lost 2 bases, and 8 bases lay in between.

With regard to this clonotype: This could be a read error, since a much larger clone is one nucleotide away. The V gene is TRBV9, the J gene TRBJ1-6; D unclear. V lost 0 bases and J lost 5, with 6 bases in between. CDR1 and CDR2 (germline): SGDLS, YYNGEE. This CDR3 has 14 amino acids. CDR3 protein: CASSVVHDNSPLHF. The CDR3 DNA follows: TGTGCCAGCAGCGTAGTTCATGATAATTCACCCCTCCACTTT.

This clonotype showed up many times. The J gene is TRBJ2-7, the V gene TRBV28; D is tentatively TRBD1 or TRBD2 (6 bases each). Germline CDR1 MDHEN, CDR2 SYDVKM. The CDR3 sequence is 15 residues long. The V gene lost 7 bases and the J gene lost 2 bases, with 18 bases spanning the gap. The CDR3 loop reads CASKVGGSAAYEQYF. CDR3 sequence (DNA): TGTGCCAGCAAGGTAGGGGGGAGCGCGGCCTACGAGCAGTACTTC.

Ten or more counts support this clonotype. This chain joins TRBV7-9 and TRBJ1-1; 9 nucleotides agree with TRBD1. CDR3 length: 15 amino acids. V shed 4 bases, J shed 5 bases, and the junction held 8 bases outside the gene matches. Germline V gene lookup returns CDR1 SEHNR and CDR2 FQNEAQ (reference sequence). CDR3 in DNA: TGTGCCAGCAGCTGGGGACAGGGACGTTGGACTGAAGCTTTCTTT. It codes for CASSWGQGRWTEAFF.

This clonotype was counted only a few times. It may be a read error: a sequence one base away is much more abundant. The chain joins TRBV29-1 to TRBJ1-1, with D uncertain. The germline CDR1 and CDR2 sequences are SQVTM and ANQGSEA. V lost 7 bases and J 2 bases, leaving 20 bases between the germline ends. This CDR3 region has 15 residues. CDR3 sequence: CSAMKAGWGNTEAFF. The CDR3 DNA is TGCAGCGCCATGAAGGCAGGATGGGGTAACACTGAAGCTTTCTTT.

This clonotype was counted only a few times. The rearrangement links TRBV4-3 to TRBJ2-7; D is undetermined. There are 16 residues in the CDR3. CDR1 and CDR2 (germline): LGHNA, YSLEER. V dropped 1 base and J dropped 0 bases, with 13 bases sitting between them. The DNA for the CDR3 is TGCGCCAGCAGCCAAGGCCGCACCGTTCTCTCCTACGAGCAGTACTTC. Amino acids: CASSQGRTVLSYEQYF.

J is TRBJ1-1 and V is TRBV24-1; D is uncertain. Deletions cut 5 bases from V and 3 bases from J, with 9 bases between. There are 13 residues in the CDR3. Germline values: CDR1 KGHDR, CDR2 SFDVKD. DNA of the CDR3: TGTGCCACCAGTGCCCCTCGGGACACTGAAGCTTTCTTT. Protein product: CATSAPRDTEAFF.

J is TRBJ2-3 and V is TRBV12-3 or TRBV12-4, with no clear D. V was trimmed by 8 bases and J by 2 bases, leaving 11 bases between them. CDR3 length: 13 amino acids. CDR3 DNA sequence: TGTGCCAGCCTCTCGTGGGTCACAGATACGCAGTATTTT. It is translated as CASLSWVTDTQYF.

Details on this clonotype: One junction end does not reproduce the germline sequence, and a read error may be involved. The rearrangement joins TRBV5-4 to TRBJ2-7, with unresolved D. Germline CDR1 and CDR2: SGHNT and YYREEE (reference sequence). The CDR3 has 11 amino acids. The CDR3 DNA is TGTGCCAACAGCTTGTTGGAGGAGCAGTACTTC. The encoded protein is CANSLLEEQYF.

This clonotype was observed a handful of times. The chain joins TRBV12-3 or TRBV12-4 to TRBJ1-5; tentatively, D is TRBD1 (5 bases). The V end was cut by 3 bases, the J end by 6 bases, with 15 bases between. This CDR3 region has 15 residues. The chain's CDR3 is CASSFVGGGLQPQHF. The CDR3 coding sequence is TGTGCCAGCAGTTTTGTCGGCGGGGGACTTCAGCCCCAGCATTTT.

This clonotype was counted once. This chain uses TRBV6-1 with TRBJ2-3; 7 bases match TRBD1. The CDR3 has 15 residues. V shed 3 bases and J 4 bases; nucleotides not matched to a gene: 7. CDR1 is MNHNS and CDR2 is SASEGT in the germline V gene. CDR3: CASSDEVGGADTQYF. CDR3 DNA sequence: TGTGCCAGCAGTGACGAGGTAGGGGGCGCAGATACGCAGTATTTT.

The V and J genes are TRBV20-1 and TRBJ2-7, with 7 nucleotides matching TRBD1. V gave up 5 bases and J gave up 2 bases; unmatched junction bases: 6. Germline V lookup: CDR1 DFQATT, CDR2 SNEGSKA (reference sequence). There are 13 residues in the CDR3. Here the CDR3 reads CSAAGTETYEQYF. The CDR3 region has the DNA TGCAGTGCTGCCGGGACAGAGACCTACGAGCAGTACTTC.

This clonotype appeared once. The chain has TRBV24-1 and TRBJ2-1, with D perhaps TRBD1 (6 bases). V was clipped by 4 bases and J by 0 bases, with 12 bases between them. Per germline, CDR1 KGHDR and CDR2 SFDVKD. This CDR3 region has 16 residues. The CDR3 DNA reads as TGTGCCACCAGTGAATACGGACAGAACTCCTACAATGAGCAGTTCTTC. This gives the protein CATSEYGQNSYNEQFF.

This clonotype was detected many times. This chain uses TRBV7-9 with TRBJ2-3, with 8 bases matching TRBD2. Per the germline V gene, CDR1 is SEHNR and CDR2 is FQNEAQ (reference sequence). The CDR3 loop spans 13 amino acids. Trimming removed 11 bases from V and 2 bases from J; junction bases left unmatched: 6. CDR3 in amino acids: CALRGAITDTQYF. The CDR3 nucleotides read TGTGCCCTGCGGGGGGCTATCACAGATACGCAGTATTTT.

This clonotype showed up just a few times. CDR3 DNA sequence: TGTGCCAGCAGTACTTTCGACAGGGGTGACAACTATGGCTACACCTTC. Its protein is CASSTFDRGDNYGYTF. The chain carries TRBV25-1 and TRBJ1-2, with 8 bases that match TRBD1. The CDR3 consists of 16 residues. J lost 2 bases, V lost 5 bases, and 10 bases had no gene match. The V gene's germline CDR1 is MGHDK and CDR2 SYGVNS.

V gene TRBV30 combines with J gene TRBJ2-1; no clear D gene. V was shortened by 0 bases and J by 7 bases, with 4 bases between the two germline ends. This CDR3 spans 11 amino acids. Germline V CDR1 and CDR2: GTSNPN, SVGIG (reference sequence). The CDR3 nucleotides are TGTGCCTGGAGTGTAATGAATGAGCAGTTCTTC. Translated: CAWSVMNEQFF.

The table lists this clonotype with a count of one. The chain recombines TRBV9 with TRBJ1-2, with D possibly matching TRBD1 (6 bases). The CDR3 covers 13 residues. V gave up 1 base and J gave up 2 bases, with 6 bases separating them. Germline-derived CDR1 and CDR2 are SGDLS and YYNGEE. The CDR3 is CASSVQGNYGYTF. The CDR3 DNA follows: TGTGCCAGCAGCGTACAGGGGAACTATGGCTACACCTTC.

A note on this clonotype: Possible read error: a much larger clone is one base away. The V call is TRBV13, the J call TRBJ1-5; D unclear. CDR1 PRHDT and CDR2 FYEKMQ come from the germline V gene (reference sequence). This CDR3 is 14 amino acids long. The CDR3 loop reads CASSLGLRKQPRHF. In DNA form, the CDR3 reads TGTGCCAGCAGCTTAGGCCTTCGAAAGCAGCCCCGGCATTTT.

This clonotype was recorded many times. V is TRBV4-1 and J is TRBJ1-6; no reliable D call. Germline V lookup: CDR1 MGHRA, CDR2 YSYEKL. CDR3 size: 16 residues. Trimming cost V 0 bases and J 1 base, with 7 bases left between them. The CDR3 here is CASSQDPGSYNSPLHF. The CDR3 coding sequence is TGCGCCAGCAGCCAAGATCCGGGTTCCTATAATTCACCCCTCCACTTT.

This clonotype was recorded many times. The chain recombines TRBV19 with TRBJ2-2; D perhaps matches TRBD2 (5 bases). Per the germline V gene, CDR1 is LNHDA and CDR2 is SQIVND (reference sequence). The CDR3 is 15 amino acids. V was cut by 7 bases and J by 1 base, with 13 bases left in between. Written as DNA, the CDR3 is TGTGCCAGTACTCCCGGGATAATGAACACCGGGGAGCTGTTTTTT. Amino acids: CASTPGIMNTGELFF.